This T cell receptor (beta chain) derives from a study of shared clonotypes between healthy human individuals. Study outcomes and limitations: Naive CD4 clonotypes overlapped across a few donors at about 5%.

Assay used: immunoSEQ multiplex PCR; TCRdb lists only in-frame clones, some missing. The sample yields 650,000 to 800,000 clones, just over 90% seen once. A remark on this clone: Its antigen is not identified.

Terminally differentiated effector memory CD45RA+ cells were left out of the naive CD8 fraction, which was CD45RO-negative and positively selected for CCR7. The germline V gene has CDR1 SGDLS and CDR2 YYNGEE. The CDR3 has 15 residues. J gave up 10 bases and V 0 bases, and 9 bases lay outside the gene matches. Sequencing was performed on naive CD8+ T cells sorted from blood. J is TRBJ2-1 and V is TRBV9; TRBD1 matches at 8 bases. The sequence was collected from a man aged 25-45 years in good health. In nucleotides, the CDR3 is TGTGCCAGCAGCGTAGATGGGACAGGAATTGAGGAGCAGTTCTTC. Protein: CASSVDGTGIEEQFF.